Included here is one T cell receptor (beta chain) sequence, with context. This record belongs to a study of control samples from healthy donors and cancer patients. Germline V CDR1 and CDR2: MNHEY, SVGAGI. V dropped 7 bases and J dropped 6; count of bases not matched to a gene: 8. CDR3 length: 14 amino acids. Assay used: immunoSEQ multiplex PCR; TCRdb lists only in-frame clones, some missing. Here the sample spans about 140,000 clones, about 90% being singletons. The sequence derives from a man aged 18 to 30 in good health. Sequencing input: blood. The gene calls are TRBV6-5 and TRBJ2-1, with TRBD1 matching over 8 bases. This CDR3 reads CASIIGQGRNEQFF. The CDR3, as DNA: TGTGCCAGCATCATAGGACAGGGTCGCAATGAGCAGTTCTTC.